This TCR beta chain comes out of a study of control samples from healthy donors and cancer patients (dated by TCRdb to the early 2020s). The CDR3, cysteine through phenylalanine, is 12 amino acids long. Solely the CDR3 DNA is kept, with 36 bases framed from the first base. Germline trimming: 6 bases from V, 4 bases from J; junction bases outside gene matches: 1. CDR1 and CDR2 are read off the germline V gene as SQVTM and ANQGSEA. Libraries were prepared through the immunoSEQ multiplex PCR assay. Entries here come from immuneACCESS through TCRdb and include only in-frame sequences with V and J called. Some clones fail to appear in such tables; in the studies checked, an unresolved V gene covers under half of the shortfall, and the cause of the remainder is unknown. The sample has some 98,000 clones on record, approximately 88% of them singletons. The ten largest account for around 40% of the sample.

With respect to this clone: No cognate antigen has been identified for it. Base qualities are not at hand, and no much larger clone is one base apart.

The TCR was taken from a man in his 70s with lung cancer. The sequenced sample consisted of PBMCs. This chain is built from TRBV29-1 and TRBJ2-5; TRBD1 matches 11 bases in the middle. The nucleotides are TGCAGCGTGGGGACAGGGGGAGAGACCCAGTACTTC. Its protein product is CSVGTGGETQYF.